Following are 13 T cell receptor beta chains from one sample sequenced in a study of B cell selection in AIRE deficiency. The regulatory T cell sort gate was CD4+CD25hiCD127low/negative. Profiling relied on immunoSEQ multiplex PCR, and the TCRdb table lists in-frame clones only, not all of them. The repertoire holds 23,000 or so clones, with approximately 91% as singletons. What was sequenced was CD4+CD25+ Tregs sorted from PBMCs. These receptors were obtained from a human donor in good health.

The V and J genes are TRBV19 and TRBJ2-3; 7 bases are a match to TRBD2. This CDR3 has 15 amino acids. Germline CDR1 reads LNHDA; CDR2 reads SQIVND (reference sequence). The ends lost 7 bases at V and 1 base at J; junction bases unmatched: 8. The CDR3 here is CASMGIGLGTDTQYF. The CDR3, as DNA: TGTGCCAGTATGGGGATAGGACTAGGCACAGATACGCAGTATTTT.

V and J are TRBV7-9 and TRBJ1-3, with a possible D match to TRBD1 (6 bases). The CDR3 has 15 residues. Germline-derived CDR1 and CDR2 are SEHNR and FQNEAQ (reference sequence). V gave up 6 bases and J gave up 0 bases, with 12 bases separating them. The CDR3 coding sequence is TGTGCCAGCAGTACGAAAGGGGGCTCTGGAAACACCATATATTTT. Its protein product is CASSTKGGSGNTIYF.

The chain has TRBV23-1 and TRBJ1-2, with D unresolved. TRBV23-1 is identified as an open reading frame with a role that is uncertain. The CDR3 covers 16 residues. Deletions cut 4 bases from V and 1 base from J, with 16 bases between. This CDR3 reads CASSPLRAEDNYGYTF. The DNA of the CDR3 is TGCGCCAGCAGTCCCCTTAGGGCCGAAGATAACTATGGCTACACCTTC.

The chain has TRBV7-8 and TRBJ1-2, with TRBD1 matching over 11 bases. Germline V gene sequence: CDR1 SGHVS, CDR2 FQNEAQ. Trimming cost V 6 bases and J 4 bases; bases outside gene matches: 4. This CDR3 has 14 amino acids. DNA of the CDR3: TGTGCCAGCAGGTCGGGACAGGGGGTCTATGGCTACACCTTC. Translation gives CASRSGQGVYGYTF.

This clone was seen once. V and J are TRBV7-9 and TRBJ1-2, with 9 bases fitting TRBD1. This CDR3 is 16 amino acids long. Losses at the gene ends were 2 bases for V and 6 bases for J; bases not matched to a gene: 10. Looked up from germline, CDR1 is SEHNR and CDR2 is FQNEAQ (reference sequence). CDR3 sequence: CASSLNLGGQGDGYTF. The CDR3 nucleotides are TGTGCCAGCAGCTTAAACCTTGGGGGACAGGGTGATGGCTACACCTTC.

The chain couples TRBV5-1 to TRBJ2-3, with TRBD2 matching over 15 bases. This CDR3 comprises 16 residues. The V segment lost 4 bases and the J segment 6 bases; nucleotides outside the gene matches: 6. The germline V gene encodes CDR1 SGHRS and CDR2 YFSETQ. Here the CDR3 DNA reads TGCGCCAGCAGCGGGGGACTAGCGGGAGGTGGGGATACGCAGTATTTT. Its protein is CASSGGLAGGGDTQYF.

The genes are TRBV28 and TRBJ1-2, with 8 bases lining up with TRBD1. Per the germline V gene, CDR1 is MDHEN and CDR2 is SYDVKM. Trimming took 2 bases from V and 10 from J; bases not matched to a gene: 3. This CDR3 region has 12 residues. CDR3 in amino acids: CASSLDRGVYTF. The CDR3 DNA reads TGTGCCAGCAGTTTAGACAGGGGAGTCTACACCTTC.

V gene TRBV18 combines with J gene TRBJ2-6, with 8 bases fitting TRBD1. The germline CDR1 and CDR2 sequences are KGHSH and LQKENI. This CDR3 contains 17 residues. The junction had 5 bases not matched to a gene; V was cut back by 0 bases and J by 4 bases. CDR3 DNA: TGTGCCAGCTCACCACCCCAGGGGGCGTCAGGGGCCAACGTCCTGACTTTC. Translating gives CASSPPQGASGANVLTF.

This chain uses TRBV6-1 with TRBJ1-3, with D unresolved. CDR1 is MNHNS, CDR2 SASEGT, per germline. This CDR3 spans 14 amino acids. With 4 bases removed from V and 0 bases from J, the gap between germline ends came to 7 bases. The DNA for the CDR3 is TGTGCCAGCAGTGGCCTTTTCTCTGGAAACACCATATATTTT. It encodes CASSGLFSGNTIYF.

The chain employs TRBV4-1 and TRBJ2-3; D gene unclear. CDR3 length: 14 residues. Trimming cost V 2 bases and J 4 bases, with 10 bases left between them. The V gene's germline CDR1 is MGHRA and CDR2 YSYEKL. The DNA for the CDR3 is TGCGCCAGCAGCCAAAGACTGACCCCAGATACGCAGTATTTT. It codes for CASSQRLTPDTQYF.

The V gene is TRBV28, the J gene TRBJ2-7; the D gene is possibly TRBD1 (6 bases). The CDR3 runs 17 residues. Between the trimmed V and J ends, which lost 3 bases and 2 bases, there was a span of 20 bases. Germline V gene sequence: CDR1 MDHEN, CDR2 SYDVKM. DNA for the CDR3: TGTGCCAGCAGTTTGGGTTTTACAGGGATGCCGGCCTACGAGCAGTACTTC. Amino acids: CASSLGFTGMPAYEQYF.

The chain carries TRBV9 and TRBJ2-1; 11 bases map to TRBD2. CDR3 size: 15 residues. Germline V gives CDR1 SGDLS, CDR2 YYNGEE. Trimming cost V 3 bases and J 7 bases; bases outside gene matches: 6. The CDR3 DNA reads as TGTGCCAGCAGCGCCTTAGCGGGAGGGCCAAATGAGCAGTTCTTC. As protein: CASSALAGGPNEQFF.

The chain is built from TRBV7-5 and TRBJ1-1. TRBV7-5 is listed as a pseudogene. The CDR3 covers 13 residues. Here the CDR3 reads CASSLGRETEAFF. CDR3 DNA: TGTGCCAGCAGCTTAGGCAGGGAGACTGAAGCTTTCTTT.